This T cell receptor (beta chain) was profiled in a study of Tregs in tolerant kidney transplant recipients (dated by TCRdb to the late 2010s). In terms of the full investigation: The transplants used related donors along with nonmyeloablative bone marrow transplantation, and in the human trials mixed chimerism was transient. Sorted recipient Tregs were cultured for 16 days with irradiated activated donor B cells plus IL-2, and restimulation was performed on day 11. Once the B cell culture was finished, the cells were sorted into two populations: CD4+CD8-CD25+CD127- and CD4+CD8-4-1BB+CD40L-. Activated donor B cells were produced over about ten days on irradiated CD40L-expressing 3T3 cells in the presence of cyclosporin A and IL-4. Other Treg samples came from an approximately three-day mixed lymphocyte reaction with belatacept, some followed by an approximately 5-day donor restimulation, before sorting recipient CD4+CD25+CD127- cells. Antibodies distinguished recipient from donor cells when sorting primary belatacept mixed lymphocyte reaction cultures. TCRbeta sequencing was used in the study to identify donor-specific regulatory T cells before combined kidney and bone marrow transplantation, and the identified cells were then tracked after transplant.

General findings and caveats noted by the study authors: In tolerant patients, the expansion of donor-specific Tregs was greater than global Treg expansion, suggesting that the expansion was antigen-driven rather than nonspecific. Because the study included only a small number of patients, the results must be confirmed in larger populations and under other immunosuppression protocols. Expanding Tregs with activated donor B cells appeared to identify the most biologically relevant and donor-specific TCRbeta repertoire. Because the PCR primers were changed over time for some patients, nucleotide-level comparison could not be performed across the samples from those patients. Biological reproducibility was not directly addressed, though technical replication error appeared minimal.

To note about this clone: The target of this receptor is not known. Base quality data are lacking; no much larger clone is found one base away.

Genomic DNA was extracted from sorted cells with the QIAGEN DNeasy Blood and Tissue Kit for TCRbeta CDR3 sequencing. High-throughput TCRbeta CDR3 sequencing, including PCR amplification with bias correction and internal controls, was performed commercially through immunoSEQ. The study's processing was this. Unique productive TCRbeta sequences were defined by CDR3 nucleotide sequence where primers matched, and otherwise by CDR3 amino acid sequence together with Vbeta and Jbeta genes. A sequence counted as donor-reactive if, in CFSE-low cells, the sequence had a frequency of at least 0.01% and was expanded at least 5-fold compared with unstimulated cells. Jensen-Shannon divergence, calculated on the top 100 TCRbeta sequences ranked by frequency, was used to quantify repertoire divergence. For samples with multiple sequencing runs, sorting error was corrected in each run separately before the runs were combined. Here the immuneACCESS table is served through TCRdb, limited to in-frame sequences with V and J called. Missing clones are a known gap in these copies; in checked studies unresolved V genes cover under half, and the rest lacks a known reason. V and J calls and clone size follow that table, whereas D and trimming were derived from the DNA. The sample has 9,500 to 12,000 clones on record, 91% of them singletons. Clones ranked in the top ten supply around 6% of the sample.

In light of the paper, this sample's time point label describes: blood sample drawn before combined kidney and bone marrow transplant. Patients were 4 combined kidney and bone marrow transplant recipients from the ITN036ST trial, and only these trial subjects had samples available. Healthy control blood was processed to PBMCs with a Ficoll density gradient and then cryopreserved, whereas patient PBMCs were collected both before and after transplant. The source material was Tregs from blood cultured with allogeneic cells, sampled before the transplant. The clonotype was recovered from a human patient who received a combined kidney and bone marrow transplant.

The CDR3 protein: CASSLGSIYNEQFF. The sequence in DNA is TGTGCCAGCAGCTTAGGTAGTATCTACAATGAGCAGTTCTTC. The chain couples TRBV7-2 to TRBJ2-1, with the identity of the D gene unclear. From cysteine to phenylalanine, the CDR3 is 14 amino acids long. Only CDR3 DNA remains: 42 bases, in frame from the first base. CDR1 and CDR2 are read off the germline V gene as SGHTA and FQGNSA. V lost 1 base and J lost 3 bases; the stretch between them is 7 bases long.